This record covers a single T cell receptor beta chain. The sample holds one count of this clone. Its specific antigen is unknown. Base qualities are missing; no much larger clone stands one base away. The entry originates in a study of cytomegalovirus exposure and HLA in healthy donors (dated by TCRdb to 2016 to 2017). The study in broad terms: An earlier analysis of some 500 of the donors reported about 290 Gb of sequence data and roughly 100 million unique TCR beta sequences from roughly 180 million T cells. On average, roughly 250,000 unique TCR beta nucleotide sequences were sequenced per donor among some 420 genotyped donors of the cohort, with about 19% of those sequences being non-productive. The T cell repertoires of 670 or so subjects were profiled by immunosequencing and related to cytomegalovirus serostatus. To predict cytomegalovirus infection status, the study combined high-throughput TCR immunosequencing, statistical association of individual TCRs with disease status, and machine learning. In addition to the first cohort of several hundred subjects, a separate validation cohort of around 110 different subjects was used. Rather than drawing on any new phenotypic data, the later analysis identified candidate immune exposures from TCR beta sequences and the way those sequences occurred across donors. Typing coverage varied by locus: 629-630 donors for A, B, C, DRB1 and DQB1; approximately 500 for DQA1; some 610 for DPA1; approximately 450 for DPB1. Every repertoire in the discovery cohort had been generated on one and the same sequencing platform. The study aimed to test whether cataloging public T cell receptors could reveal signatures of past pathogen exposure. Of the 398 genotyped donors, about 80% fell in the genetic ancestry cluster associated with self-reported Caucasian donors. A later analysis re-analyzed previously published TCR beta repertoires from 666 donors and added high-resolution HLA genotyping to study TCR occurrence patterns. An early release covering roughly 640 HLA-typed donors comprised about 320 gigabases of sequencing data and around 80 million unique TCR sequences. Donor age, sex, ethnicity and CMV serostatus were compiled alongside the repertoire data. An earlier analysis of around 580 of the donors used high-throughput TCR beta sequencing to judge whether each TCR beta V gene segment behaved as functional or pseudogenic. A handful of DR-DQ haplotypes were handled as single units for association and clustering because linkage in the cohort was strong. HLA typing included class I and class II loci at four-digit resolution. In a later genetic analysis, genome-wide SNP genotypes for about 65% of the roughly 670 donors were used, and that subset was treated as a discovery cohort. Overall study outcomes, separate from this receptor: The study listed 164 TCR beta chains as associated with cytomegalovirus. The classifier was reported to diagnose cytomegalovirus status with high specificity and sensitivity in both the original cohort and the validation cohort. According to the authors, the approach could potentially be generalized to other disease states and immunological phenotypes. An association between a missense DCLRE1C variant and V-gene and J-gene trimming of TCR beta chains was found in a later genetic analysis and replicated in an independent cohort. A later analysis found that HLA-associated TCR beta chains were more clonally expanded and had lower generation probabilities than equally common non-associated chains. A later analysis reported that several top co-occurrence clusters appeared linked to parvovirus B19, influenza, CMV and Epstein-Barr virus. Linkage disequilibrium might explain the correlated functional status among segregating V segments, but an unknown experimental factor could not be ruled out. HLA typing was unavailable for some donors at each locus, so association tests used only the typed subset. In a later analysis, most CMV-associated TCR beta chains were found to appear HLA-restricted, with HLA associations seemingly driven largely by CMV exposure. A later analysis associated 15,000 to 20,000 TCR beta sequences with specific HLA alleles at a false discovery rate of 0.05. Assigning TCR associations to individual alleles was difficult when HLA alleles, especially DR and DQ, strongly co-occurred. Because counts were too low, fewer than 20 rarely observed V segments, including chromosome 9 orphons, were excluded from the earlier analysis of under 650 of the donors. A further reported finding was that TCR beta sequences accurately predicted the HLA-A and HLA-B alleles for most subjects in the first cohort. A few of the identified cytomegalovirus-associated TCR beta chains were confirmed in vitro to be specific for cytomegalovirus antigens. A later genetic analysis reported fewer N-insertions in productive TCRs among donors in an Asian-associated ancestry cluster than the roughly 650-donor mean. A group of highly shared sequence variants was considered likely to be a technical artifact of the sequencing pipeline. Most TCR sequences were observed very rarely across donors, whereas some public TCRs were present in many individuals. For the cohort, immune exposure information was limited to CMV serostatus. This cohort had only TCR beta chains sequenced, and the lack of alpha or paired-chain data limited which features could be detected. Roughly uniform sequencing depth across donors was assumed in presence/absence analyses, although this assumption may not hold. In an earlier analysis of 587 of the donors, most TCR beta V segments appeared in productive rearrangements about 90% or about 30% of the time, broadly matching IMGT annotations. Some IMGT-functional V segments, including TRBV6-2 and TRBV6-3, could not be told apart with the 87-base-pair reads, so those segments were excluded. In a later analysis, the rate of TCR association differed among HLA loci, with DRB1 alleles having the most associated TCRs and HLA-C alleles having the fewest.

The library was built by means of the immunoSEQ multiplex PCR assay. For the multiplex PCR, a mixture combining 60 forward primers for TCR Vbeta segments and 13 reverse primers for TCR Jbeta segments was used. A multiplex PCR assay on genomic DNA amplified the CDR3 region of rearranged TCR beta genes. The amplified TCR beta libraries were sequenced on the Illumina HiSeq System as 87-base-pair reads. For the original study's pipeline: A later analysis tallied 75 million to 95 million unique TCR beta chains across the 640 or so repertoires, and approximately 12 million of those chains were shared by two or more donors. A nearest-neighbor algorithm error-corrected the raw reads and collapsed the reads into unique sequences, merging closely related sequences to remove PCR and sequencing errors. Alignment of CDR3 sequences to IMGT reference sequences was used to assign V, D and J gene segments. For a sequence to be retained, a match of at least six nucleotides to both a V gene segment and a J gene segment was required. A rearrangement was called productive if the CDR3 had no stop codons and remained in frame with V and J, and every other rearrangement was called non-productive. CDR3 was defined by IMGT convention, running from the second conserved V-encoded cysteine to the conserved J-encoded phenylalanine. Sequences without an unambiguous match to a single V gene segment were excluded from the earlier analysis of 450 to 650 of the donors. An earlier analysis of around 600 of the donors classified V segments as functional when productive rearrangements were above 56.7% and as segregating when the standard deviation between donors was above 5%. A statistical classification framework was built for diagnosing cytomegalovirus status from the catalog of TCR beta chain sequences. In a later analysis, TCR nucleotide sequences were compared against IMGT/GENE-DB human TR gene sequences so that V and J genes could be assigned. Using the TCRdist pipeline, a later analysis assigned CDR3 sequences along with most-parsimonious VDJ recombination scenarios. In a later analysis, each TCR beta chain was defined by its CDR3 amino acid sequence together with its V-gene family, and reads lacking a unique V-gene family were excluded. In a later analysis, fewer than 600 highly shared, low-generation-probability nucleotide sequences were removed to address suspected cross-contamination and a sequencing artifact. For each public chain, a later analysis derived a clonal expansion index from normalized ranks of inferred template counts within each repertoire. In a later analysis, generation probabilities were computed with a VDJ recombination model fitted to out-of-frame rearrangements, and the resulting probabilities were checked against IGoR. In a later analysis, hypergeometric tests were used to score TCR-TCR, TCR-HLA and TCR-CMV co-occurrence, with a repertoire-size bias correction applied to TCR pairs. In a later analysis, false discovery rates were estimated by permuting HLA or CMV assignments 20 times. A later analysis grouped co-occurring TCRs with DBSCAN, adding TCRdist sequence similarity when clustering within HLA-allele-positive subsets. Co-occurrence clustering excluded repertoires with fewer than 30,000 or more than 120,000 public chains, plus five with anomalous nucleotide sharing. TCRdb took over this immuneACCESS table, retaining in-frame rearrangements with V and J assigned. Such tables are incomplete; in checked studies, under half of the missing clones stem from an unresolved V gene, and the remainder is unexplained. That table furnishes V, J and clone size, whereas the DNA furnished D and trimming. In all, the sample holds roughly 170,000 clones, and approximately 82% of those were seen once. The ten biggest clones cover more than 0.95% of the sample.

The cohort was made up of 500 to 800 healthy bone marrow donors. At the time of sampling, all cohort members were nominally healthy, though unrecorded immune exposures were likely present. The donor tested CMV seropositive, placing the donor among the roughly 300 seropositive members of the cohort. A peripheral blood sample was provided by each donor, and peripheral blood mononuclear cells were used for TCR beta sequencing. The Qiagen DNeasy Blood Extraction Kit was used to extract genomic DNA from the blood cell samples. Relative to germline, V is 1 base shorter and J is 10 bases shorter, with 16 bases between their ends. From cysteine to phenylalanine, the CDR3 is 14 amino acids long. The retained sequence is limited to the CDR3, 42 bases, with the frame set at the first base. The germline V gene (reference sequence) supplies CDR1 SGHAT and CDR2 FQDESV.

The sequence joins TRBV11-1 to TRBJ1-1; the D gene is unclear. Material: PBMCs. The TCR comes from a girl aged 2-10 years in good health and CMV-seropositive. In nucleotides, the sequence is TGTGCCAGCAGCTTAGACCCGGCCCGACTGGCAGCTTTCTTT. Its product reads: CASSLDPARLAAFF.